The rows below give T cell receptor beta chains drawn from one sample of a study of blood T cell repertoires in COVID-19. Assay used: immunoSEQ multiplex PCR; TCRdb lists only in-frame clones, some missing. The table lists about 25,000 clones, 75% to 90% of them singletons. Sequenced material: peripheral blood. The receptors derive from a woman older than 75 with acute or convalescent COVID-19. Both conserved end residues are part of each CDR3. Fields, in order: CDR3 DNA, CDR3 protein, D gene, J gene, clone size, V gene. A D gene is named only where the DNA matches it firmly. Some rows have no size entry. The others give once, few or many, or a class for an expanded clone.

TGTGCCAGCAGGGAGGGGCGTCTCACCGGGGAGCTGTTTTTT	CASREGRLTGELFF	-	TRBJ2-2	-	TRBV6-5
TGCGCCAGCAGCTTGGGTATAAAAGAGACCCAGTACTTC	CASSLGIKETQYF	-	TRBJ2-5	-	TRBV5-1
TGTGCCAGCAGCTTAGATACCGGGAGTTCACCCCTCCACTTT	CASSLDTGSSPLHF	-	TRBJ1-6	-	TRBV7-9
TGTGCCAGCAGCCCCAGTCCCCCCGCCGAGCAGTACTTC	CASSPSPPAEQYF	-	TRBJ2-7	-	TRBV11-2
TGCGCCAGCAGCTTGGAAGCGGGAGGTTTTGAGCAGTACTTC	CASSLEAGGFEQYF	TRBD2	TRBJ2-7	few	TRBV5-1
TGTGCCAGCAGCTTTCGGGAAATGCATGGCTACACCTTC	CASSFREMHGYTF	-	TRBJ1-2	-	TRBV7-9
TGTGCCTGGAGTGTACAGGGTAGGAACACTGAAGCTTTCTTT	CAWSVQGRNTEAFF	-	TRBJ1-1	-	TRBV30
TGTGCCAGCAGCGCCGGGACTAGCGGTTTAAATGAGCAGTTCTTC	CASSAGTSGLNEQFF	TRBD2	TRBJ2-1	once	TRBV6-1
TGCAGCGTTGAAGACTCAGGGGTTATCGGGTACAATGAGCAGTTCTTC	CSVEDSGVIGYNEQFF	-	TRBJ2-1	-	TRBV29-1
TGCGCCAGCAGCGAAGGGACATCCTATGGCTACACCTTC	CASSEGTSYGYTF	-	TRBJ1-2	-	TRBV5-1
TGTGCCAGCAGCTTGTTCGGACAGGGAAACACCATATATTTT	CASSLFGQGNTIYF	-	TRBJ1-3	-	TRBV5-4
TGTGCCAGCAGGTCCCGGGACAGGGTCTACGAGCAGTACTTC	CASRSRDRVYEQYF	TRBD1	TRBJ2-7	-	TRBV2
TGTGCCAGCAGCCAACTAGCGGGGGGAATAAATGAGCAGTTCTTC	CASSQLAGGINEQFF	TRBD2	TRBJ2-1	-	TRBV5-5
TGTGCCAGCGCCGAGGGCCGACTACAGGGAGCGTGTTTCTTT	CASAEGRLQGACFF	-	TRBJ1-1	-	TRBV2
TGTGCCAGCAGCCAAAGGAGCGGGGAGAATGAGCAGTTCTTC	CASSQRSGENEQFF	TRBD2	TRBJ2-1	-	TRBV3-1/TRBV3-2
TGTGCCAGTAGTATAGCAGGGGGCGTGAGCAATCAGCCCCAGCATTTT	CASSIAGGVSNQPQHF	TRBD1	TRBJ1-5	-	TRBV19
TGTGCCAGCAGCGGGGCAGCCTTAGGGCAGTACTTC	CASSGAALGQYF	-	TRBJ2-7	-	TRBV11-2
TGTGCCAGCAGCGTAGGGGTGGGGGCTAATCAGCCCCAGCATTTT	CASSVGVGANQPQHF	-	TRBJ1-5	-	TRBV9
TGTGCCAGCCAGACAGGGGGCACGAACACTGAAGCTTTCTTT	CASQTGGTNTEAFF	TRBD1	TRBJ1-1	once	TRBV10-3
TGTGCCAGCAGCGCCGAGAGGACAGGGTATGAAAAACTGTTTTTT	CASSAERTGYEKLFF	TRBD1	TRBJ1-4	-	TRBV3-1/TRBV3-2
TGTGCCAGCAGCCAAGGAGGTCCGGGTCAGCCCCAGCATTTT	CASSQGGPGQPQHF	-	TRBJ1-5	-	TRBV14
TGTGCCAGCAGTCTAGACCCGGGACAGGGGTACACTGAAGCTTTCTTT	CASSLDPGQGYTEAFF	TRBD1	TRBJ1-1	-	TRBV27
TGCGCCAGCAGTCGGGTTTTAGCCGCGTCAACTAATGAAAAACTGTTTTTT	CASSRVLAASTNEKLFF	-	TRBJ1-4	-	TRBV23-1
TGTGCCAGCAGTTACCCTCTACAGGGGGGAGTCGACACTGAAGCTTTCTTT	CASSYPLQGGVDTEAFF	TRBD1	TRBJ1-1	-	TRBV6-2/TRBV6-3
TGTGCCGGGTCTACAGGGGGGACAGATACGCAGTATTTT	CAGSTGGTDTQYF	TRBD1	TRBJ2-3	-	TRBV7-9
TGTGCCAGCAGTTCGGGACAGGCTAACTATGGCTACACCTTC	CASSSGQANYGYTF	TRBD1	TRBJ1-2	-	TRBV27
TGTGCCAGCAGTTTGACAGGGGGCCGCTATGGCTACACCTTC	CASSLTGGRYGYTF	TRBD1	TRBJ1-2	few	TRBV27
TGTGCCAGCAGCTTACGGACAGGGAGTATCTATGGCTACACCTTC	CASSLRTGSIYGYTF	TRBD1	TRBJ1-2	once	TRBV5-4